This T cell receptor (beta chain) was profiled in a study of cytomegalovirus exposure and HLA in healthy donors (dated by TCRdb to 2015 to 2018). As for the study more broadly: In an earlier analysis of some 550 of the donors, around 290 Gb of sequence data and approximately 100 million unique TCR beta sequences from 180 million or so T cells were reported. About 280 gigabases of sequencing data and 70 million to 100 million unique TCR sequences made up an early release that covered several hundred HLA-typed donors. Of the approximately 400 genotyped donors, about 80% fell in the genetic ancestry cluster associated with self-reported Caucasian donors. The study aimed to test whether cataloging public T cell receptors could reveal signatures of past pathogen exposure. Using immunosequencing, the study profiled T cell repertoires from approximately 700 subjects and related those repertoires to cytomegalovirus serostatus. In addition to the first cohort of 500 to 850 subjects, a separate validation cohort of under 150 different subjects was used. The study combined high-throughput TCR immunosequencing, statistical association of individual TCRs with disease status, and machine learning to predict cytomegalovirus infection status. A later analysis re-examined previously published TCR beta repertoires from 610 or so donors and added high-resolution HLA genotyping to investigate patterns of TCR occurrence. Rather than drawing on any new phenotypic data, the later analysis identified candidate immune exposures from TCR beta sequences and the way those sequences occurred across donors. To decide whether each TCR beta V gene segment behaved as functional or pseudogenic, an earlier analysis of some 600 of the donors relied on high-throughput TCR beta sequencing. Donor age, sex, ethnicity and CMV serostatus were compiled together with the repertoire data. In a later genetic analysis, genome-wide SNP genotypes for about 65% of the 666 donors were used, and that subset was treated as a discovery cohort. Every repertoire in the discovery cohort had been generated on one and the same sequencing platform. Both class I and class II loci were covered by HLA typing, at four-digit resolution. The number of donors typed differed by locus, with about 620-630 for A, B, C, DRB1 and DQB1, 522 for DQA1, approximately 580 for DPA1, and about 450 for DPB1. Roughly five DR-DQ haplotypes were treated as single units for association and clustering because of strong linkage in the cohort. Among about 400 genotyped donors of the cohort, an average of approximately 220,000 unique TCR beta nucleotide sequences was sequenced per donor, of which approximately 19% were non-productive. What the work shows at the level of the full study, not this receptor alone: For the cohort, immune exposure information was limited to CMV serostatus. Linkage disequilibrium might explain the correlated functional status among segregating V segments, but an unknown experimental factor could not be excluded. Assigning TCR associations to individual alleles was difficult when HLA alleles, especially DR and DQ, strongly co-occurred. The classifier was reported to diagnose cytomegalovirus status with high specificity and sensitivity in both the original and validation cohorts. The authors suggested that the approach could potentially be extended to other disease states and immunological phenotypes. Over 15 rarely observed V segments, including chromosome 9 orphons, were excluded from the earlier analysis of several hundred of the donors because counts were too low. Several of the top co-occurrence clusters appeared to be linked to parvovirus B19, influenza, CMV and Epstein-Barr virus, according to a later analysis. A later analysis associated 15,000 to 20,000 TCR beta sequences with specific HLA alleles at a false discovery rate of 0.05. The sequencing pipeline was judged likely to have produced a cluster of highly shared sequence variants as a technical artifact. In this cohort, only TCR beta chains were sequenced, and detectable features were limited by the absence of alpha or paired-chain data. According to a later analysis, most CMV-associated TCR beta chains appeared to be HLA-restricted, and the HLA associations seemed to be driven largely by CMV exposure. In a later analysis, the rate of TCR association differed among HLA loci, with DRB1 alleles having the most associated TCRs and HLA-C alleles having the fewest. A later genetic analysis associated a missense DCLRE1C variant with V-gene and J-gene trimming of TCR beta chains, and an independent cohort replicated the association. In an earlier analysis of around 600 of the donors, most TCR beta V segments appeared in productive rearrangements about 87% or about 30% of the time, broadly matching IMGT annotations. Most TCR sequences were observed very rarely across donors, whereas some public TCRs were present in many individuals. The 87-base-pair reads could not distinguish some IMGT-functional V segments, including TRBV6-2 and TRBV6-3, so those segments were excluded. In the study, some 160 TCR beta chains were listed as associated with cytomegalovirus. A further reported finding was that TCR beta sequences accurately predicted the HLA-A and HLA-B alleles for most subjects in the first cohort. Compared with equally common non-associated chains, HLA-associated TCR beta chains in a later analysis were more clonally expanded and had lower generation probabilities. Presence/absence analyses assumed roughly uniform sequencing depth across donors, an assumption that may not hold. In vitro tests confirmed that a few of the cytomegalovirus-associated TCR beta chains recognize cytomegalovirus antigens. HLA typing was unavailable for some donors at each locus, so association tests used only the typed subset. A later genetic analysis reported fewer N-insertions in productive TCRs among donors in an Asian-associated ancestry cluster than the roughly 650-donor mean.

The CDR3 contains 17 residues, cysteine and phenylalanine counted. CDR3 DNA is the only sequence kept; it has 51 bases, read in frame from the first base. Trimming leaves V shorter by 5 bases and J shorter by 3 bases, with the junction holding 5 bases beyond the gene matches. The germline V gene (reference sequence) provides CDR1 MNHEY and CDR2 SMNVEV. The cohort consisted of 600 or so healthy bone marrow donors. At the time of sampling, every cohort member was nominally healthy, though immune exposures that went unrecorded were likely present. The donor tested CMV seropositive, placing the donor among the approximately 290 seropositive members of the cohort. Every donor gave a peripheral blood sample, and the peripheral blood mononuclear cells from that sample were used for TCR beta sequencing. Genomic DNA extraction from the blood cell samples was performed with the Qiagen DNeasy Blood Extraction Kit.

To prepare the library, the immunoSEQ multiplex PCR assay was applied. For the multiplex PCR, a mixture combining 60 forward primers for TCR Vbeta segments and 13 reverse primers for TCR Jbeta segments was used. Amplification of the CDR3 region of rearranged TCR beta genes was performed with a multiplex PCR assay on genomic DNA. The amplified TCR beta libraries were sequenced on the Illumina HiSeq System as 87-base-pair reads. Turning to the authors' computational methods: A later analysis counted approximately 84 million unique TCR beta chains across the 666 repertoires, and some 11 million of these chains were shared by at least two donors. Raw reads were error-corrected and collapsed into unique sequences with a nearest-neighbor algorithm that merged closely related sequences to remove PCR and sequencing errors. To assign V, D and J gene segments, CDR3 sequences were aligned to IMGT reference sequences. For a sequence to be retained, at least a six-nucleotide match to both a V gene segment and a J gene segment was required. Rearrangements were called productive when the CDR3 lacked stop codons and stayed in frame with V and J; all others were non-productive. CDR3 was defined by IMGT convention, running from the second conserved V-encoded cysteine to the conserved J-encoded phenylalanine. The earlier analysis of 587 of the donors excluded sequences that lacked an unambiguous match to a single V gene segment. An earlier analysis of about 600 of the donors called V segments functional above 56.7% productive rearrangements and segregating when the between-donor standard deviation exceeded 5%. A statistical classification framework was developed to diagnose cytomegalovirus status using the catalog of TCR beta chain sequences. In a later analysis, V and J genes were assigned by comparing TCR nucleotide sequences against IMGT/GENE-DB human TR gene sequences. Using the TCRdist pipeline, a later analysis assigned CDR3 sequences along with most-parsimonious VDJ recombination scenarios. In a later analysis, each TCR beta chain was defined by its CDR3 amino acid sequence together with its V-gene family, and reads without a unique V-gene family were excluded. In a later analysis, 500 to 650 highly shared, low-generation-probability nucleotide sequences were removed to address suspected cross-contamination and a sequencing artifact. A later analysis calculated a clonal expansion index for each public chain from normalized within-repertoire ranks of inferred template counts. In a later analysis, generation probabilities were computed with a VDJ recombination model fitted to out-of-frame rearrangements, and the resulting probabilities were checked against IGoR. In a later analysis, hypergeometric tests were used to score TCR-TCR, TCR-HLA and TCR-CMV co-occurrence, with a repertoire-size bias correction applied to TCR pairs. A later analysis estimated false discovery rates by permuting HLA or CMV assignments 20 times. In a later analysis, co-occurring TCRs were grouped using DBSCAN, with TCRdist sequence similarity added in when clustering inside HLA-allele-positive subsets. Co-occurrence clustering excluded repertoires with fewer than 30,000 or more than 120,000 public chains, plus five with anomalous nucleotide sharing. Not all clones reach the TCRdb copy of this immuneACCESS table, which keeps in-frame sequences only. Checked studies attribute under half of the gap to unresolved V genes and leave the rest unexplained. The DNA was the basis for D and trimming; V, J and clone size are from that table. This sample lists 100,000 to 150,000 clones; around 67% were detected once. The ten largest clones add up to approximately 2.1% of the sample.

With regard to this clone: Its cognate antigen has yet to be identified. Per-base qualities were not stored, and no clone one base away is much larger.

The sequence derives from a woman between 40 and 50 years old in good health and CMV-seropositive. Sequencing used PBMCs. The V gene is TRBV27 and the J gene is TRBJ2-1; 15 middle bases align to TRBD2. The DNA reads as follows: TGTGCCAGCAGTGGATCGGGACTAGCGGGAGGCTACAATGAGCAGTTCTTC. This codes for CASSGSGLAGGYNEQFF.